This record looks at one T cell receptor beta chain sequence and its context. The antigen remains undetermined. The length of the CDR3 is 16 residues. Losses at the gene ends were 4 bases for V and 0 bases for J; bases not matched to a gene: 5. CDR1 is KGHSH and CDR2 is LQKENI in the germline V gene. This sample stems from a study of cytomegalovirus exposure and HLA in healthy donors. The PCR made use of 60 Vbeta and 13 Jbeta primers. The assay was immunoSEQ multiplex PCR, and TCRdb's table has in-frame clones only and misses some. The table lists a few hundred thousand clones, 83% of them singletons, with 1.4% in the top ten. Study results and limitations: For TCR beta chains, V- and J-gene trimming was later linked to a missense DCLRE1C variant. A later analysis found most CMV-associated TCR beta chains apparently HLA-restricted. In a later analysis, HLA-associated beta chains showed higher expansion and lower generation probabilities than comparable chains.

This receptor was identified in a girl aged 5 to 17 in good health and CMV-seronegative. V gene TRBV18 combines with J gene TRBJ1-3, with 8 bases aligning to TRBD1. The sequenced sample was PBMCs. This CDR3 is CASSLDRAISGNTIYF. The CDR3 DNA follows: TGTGCCAGCTCACTGGACAGGGCCATCTCTGGAAACACCATATATTTT.